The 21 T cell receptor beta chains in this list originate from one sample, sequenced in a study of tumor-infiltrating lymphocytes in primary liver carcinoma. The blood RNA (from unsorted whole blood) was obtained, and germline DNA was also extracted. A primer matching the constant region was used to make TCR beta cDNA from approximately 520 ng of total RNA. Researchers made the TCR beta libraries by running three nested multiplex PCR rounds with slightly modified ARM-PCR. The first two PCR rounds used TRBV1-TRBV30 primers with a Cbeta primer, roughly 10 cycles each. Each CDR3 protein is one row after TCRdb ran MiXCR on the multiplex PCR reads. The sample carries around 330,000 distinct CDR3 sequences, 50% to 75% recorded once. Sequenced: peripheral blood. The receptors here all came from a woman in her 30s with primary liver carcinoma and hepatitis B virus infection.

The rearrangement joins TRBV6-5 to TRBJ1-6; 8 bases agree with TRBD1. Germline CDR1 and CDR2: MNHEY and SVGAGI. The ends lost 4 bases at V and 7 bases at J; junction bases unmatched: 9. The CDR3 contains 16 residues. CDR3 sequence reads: CASSSTGVYRNSPLHF. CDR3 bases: TGTGCCAGCAGTTCGACAGGGGTCTATCGGAATTCACCCCTCCACTTT.

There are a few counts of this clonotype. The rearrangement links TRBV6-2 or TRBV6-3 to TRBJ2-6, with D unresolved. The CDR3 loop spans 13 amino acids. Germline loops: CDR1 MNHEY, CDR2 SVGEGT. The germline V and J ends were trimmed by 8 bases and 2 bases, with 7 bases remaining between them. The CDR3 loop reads CASCMAGANVLTF. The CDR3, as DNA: TGTGCCAGCTGCATGGCTGGGGCCAACGTCCTGACTTTC.

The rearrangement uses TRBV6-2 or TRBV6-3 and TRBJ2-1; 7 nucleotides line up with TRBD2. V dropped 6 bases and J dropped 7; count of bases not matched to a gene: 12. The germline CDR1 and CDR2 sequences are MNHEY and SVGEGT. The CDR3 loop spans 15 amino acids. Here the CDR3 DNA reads TGTGCCAGCAGCAACAGGACTAGAGAATATAATGAGCAGTTCTTC. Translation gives CASSNRTREYNEQFF.

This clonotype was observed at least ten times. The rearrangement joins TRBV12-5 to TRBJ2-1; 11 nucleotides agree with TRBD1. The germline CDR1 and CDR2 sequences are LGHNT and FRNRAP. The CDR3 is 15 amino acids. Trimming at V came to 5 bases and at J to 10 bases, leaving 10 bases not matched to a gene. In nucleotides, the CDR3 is TGTGCTAGTGGTACCGGACAGGGGGCTCTTTGGGAGCAGTTCTTC. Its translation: CASGTGQGALWEQFF.

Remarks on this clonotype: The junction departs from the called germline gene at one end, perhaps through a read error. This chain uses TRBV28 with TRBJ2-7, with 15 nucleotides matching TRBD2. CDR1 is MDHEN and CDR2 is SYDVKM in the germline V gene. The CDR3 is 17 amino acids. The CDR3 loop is CASSSPGTSGRWYGQYF. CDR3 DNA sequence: TGTGCCAGCAGTTCCCCTGGGACTAGCGGGAGGTGGTACGGGCAGTACTTC. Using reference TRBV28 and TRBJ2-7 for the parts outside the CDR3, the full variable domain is DVKVTQSSRYLVKRTGEKVFLECVQDMDHENMFWYRQDPGLGLRLIYFSYDVKMKEKGDIPEGYSVSREKKERFSLILESASTNQTSMYLCASSSPGTSGRWYGQYFGPGTRLTVT.

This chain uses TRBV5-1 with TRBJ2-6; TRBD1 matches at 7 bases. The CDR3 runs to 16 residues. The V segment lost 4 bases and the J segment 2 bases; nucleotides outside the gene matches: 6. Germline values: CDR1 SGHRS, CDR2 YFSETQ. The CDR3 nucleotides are TGCGCCAGCAGCCGAACGACAGGGACTGGGGCCAACGTCCTGACTTTC. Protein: CASSRTTGTGANVLTF.

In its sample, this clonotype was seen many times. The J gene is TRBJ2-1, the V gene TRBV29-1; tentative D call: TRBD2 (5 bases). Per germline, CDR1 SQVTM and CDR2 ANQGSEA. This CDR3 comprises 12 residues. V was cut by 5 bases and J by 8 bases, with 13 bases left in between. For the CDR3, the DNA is TGCAGCGTTTCCGGGAACGAGGATGAGCAGTTCTTC. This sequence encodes CSVSGNEDEQFF.

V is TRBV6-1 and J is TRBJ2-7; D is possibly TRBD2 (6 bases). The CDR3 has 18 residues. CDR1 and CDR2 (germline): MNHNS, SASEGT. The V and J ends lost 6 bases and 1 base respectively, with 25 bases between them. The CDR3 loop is CASRTGTQTTQGSYEQYF. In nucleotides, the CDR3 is TGTGCCAGCAGGACCGGGACTCAAACAACCCAGGGATCCTACGAGCAGTACTTC.

The DNA for the CDR3 is TGCGCCAGCAGCCTCGGACAGGGGAGTCAGCCCCAGCATTTT. This encodes CASSLGQGSQPQHF. The chain employs TRBV4-3 and TRBJ1-5; 9 bases align to TRBD1. Trimming removed 4 bases from V and 6 bases from J; junction bases left unmatched: 4. CDR3 size: 14 residues. Germline loops: CDR1 LGHNA, CDR2 YSLEER.

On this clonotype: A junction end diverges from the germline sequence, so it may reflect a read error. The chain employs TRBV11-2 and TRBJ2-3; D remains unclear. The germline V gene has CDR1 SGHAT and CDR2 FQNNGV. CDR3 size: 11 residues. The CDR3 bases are TGTACCAGCAGCTTAACCGATACGCAATATTTT. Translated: CTSSLTDTQYF.

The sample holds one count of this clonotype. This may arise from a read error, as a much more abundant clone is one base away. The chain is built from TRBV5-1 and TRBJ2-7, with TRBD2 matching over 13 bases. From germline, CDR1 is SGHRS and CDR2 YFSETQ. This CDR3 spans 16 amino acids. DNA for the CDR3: TGCGCCAACAGCTTGGGACTAGCGGGAAATCTGGTCGAGCAGTACTTC. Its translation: CANSLGLAGNLVEQYF.

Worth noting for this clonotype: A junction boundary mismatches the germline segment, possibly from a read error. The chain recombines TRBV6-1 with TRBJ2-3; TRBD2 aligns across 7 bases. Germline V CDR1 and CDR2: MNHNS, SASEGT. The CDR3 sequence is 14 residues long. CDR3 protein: CASKERGSTDMQFF. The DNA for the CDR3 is TGTGCCAGCAAAGAGCGGGGTAGCACAGATATGCAGTTTTTT.

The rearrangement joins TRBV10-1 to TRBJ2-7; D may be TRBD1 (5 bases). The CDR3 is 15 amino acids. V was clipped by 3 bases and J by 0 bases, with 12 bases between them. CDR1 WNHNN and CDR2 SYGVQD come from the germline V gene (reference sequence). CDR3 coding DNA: TGCGCCAGCAGTGAAAAGGGGCCATGCTCCTACGAGCAGTACTTC. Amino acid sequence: CASSEKGPCSYEQYF.

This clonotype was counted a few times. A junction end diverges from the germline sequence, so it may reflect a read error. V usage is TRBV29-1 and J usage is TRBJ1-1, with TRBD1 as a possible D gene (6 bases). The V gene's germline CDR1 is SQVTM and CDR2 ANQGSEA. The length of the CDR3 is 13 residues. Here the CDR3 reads CSTTGRMNTETFF. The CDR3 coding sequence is TGCAGCACAACAGGGAGGATGAACACTGAAACTTTCTTT.

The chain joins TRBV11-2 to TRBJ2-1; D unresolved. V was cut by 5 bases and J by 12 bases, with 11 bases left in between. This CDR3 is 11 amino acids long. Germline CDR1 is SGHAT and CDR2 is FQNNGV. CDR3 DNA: TGTGCCAGCAGCCCAAGAATCGGGCAGTTCTTC. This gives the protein CASSPRIGQFF.

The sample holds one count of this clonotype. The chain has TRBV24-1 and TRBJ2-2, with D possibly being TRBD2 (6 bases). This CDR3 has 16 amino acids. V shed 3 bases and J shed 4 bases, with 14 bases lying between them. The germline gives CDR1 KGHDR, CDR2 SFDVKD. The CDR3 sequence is CATSDSRAGSTGELFF. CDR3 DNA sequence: TGTGCCACCAGTGATAGCAGGGCCGGGAGCACCGGGGAGCTGTTTTTT.

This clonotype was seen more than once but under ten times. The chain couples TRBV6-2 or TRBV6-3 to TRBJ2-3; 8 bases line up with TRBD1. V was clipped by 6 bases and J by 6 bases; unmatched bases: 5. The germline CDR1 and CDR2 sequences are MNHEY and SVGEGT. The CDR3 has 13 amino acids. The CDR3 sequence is CASRQGAWDTQYF. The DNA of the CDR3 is TGTGCCAGCAGGCAGGGGGCATGGGATACGCAGTATTTT.

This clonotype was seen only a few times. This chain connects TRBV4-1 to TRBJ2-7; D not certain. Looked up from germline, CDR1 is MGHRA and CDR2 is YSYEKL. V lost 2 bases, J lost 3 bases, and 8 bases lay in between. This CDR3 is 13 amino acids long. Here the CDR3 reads CASSQYMFYEQYF. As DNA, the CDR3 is TGCGCCAGCAGCCAATACATGTTCTACGAGCAGTACTTC.

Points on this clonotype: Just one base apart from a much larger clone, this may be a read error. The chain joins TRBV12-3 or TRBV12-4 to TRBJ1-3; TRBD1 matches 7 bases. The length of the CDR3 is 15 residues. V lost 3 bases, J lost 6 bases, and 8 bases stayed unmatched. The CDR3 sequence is CASSFGRGNENTIYF. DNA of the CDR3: TGTGCCAGCAGTTTTGGCAGGGGGAATGAAAACACCATATATTTT.

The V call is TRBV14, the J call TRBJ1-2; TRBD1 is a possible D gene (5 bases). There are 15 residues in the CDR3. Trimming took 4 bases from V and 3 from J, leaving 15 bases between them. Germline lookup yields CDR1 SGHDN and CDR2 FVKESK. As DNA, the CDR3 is TGTGCCAGCAGCCGCAGTCTCAGGGAACACTATGGCTACACCTTC. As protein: CASSRSLREHYGYTF.

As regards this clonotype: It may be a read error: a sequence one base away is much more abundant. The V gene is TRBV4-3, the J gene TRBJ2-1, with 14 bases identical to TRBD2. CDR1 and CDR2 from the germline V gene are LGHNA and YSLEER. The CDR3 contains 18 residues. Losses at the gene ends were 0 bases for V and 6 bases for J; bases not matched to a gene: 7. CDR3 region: CASSQDPGTSGSFNEQFF. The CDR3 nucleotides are TGCGCCAGCAGCCAAGACCCCGGGACTAGCGGGAGCTTCAATGAGCAGTTCTTC.